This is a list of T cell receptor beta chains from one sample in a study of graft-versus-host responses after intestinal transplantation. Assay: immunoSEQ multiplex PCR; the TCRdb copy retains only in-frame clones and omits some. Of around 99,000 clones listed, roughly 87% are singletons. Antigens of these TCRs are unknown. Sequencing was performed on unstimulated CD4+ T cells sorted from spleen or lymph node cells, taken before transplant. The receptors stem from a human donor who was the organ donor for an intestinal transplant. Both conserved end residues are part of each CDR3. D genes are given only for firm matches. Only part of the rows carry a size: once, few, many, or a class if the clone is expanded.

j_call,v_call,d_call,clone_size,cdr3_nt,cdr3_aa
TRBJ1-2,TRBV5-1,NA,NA,TGCGCCAGCAGCTTGGATGGGAGAAATAACTATGGCTACACCTTC,CASSLDGRNNYGYTF
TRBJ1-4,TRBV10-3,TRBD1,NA,TGTGCCATCAGTAAGGGACAGGGTTTGGAAAAACTGTTTTTT,CAISKGQGLEKLFF
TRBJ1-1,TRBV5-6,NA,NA,TGTGCCAGCAGCTTGGATTTGGGACCGAAAATGAACACTGAAGCTTTCTTT,CASSLDLGPKMNTEAFF
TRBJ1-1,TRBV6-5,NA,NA,TGTGCCAGCCGAAGACAGACGAACACTGAAGCTTTCTTT,CASRRQTNTEAFF
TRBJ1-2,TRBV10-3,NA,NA,TGTGCCATCAGTGAGTCATGGGCAGAGAACTATGGCTACACCTTC,CAISESWAENYGYTF
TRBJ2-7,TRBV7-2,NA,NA,TGTGCCAGCAGCGCGGGGACTCACTCTGCGGCGTACTTC,CASSAGTHSAAYF
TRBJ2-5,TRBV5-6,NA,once,TGTGCCAGCAGCTTGGGAGGGGACCCAAAAGAGACCCAGTACTTC,CASSLGGDPKETQYF
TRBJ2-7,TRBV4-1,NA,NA,TGCGCCAGCAGCCAAGAACAAGTCCTGCTTCCCGAGCAGTACTTC,CASSQEQVLLPEQYF
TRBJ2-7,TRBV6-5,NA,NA,TGTGCCAGCAGTTACTCGACCGCCGGCTCCTACGAGCAGTACTTC,CASSYSTAGSYEQYF
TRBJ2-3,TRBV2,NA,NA,TGTGCCAGCAGCGCGACGACTATGCCAGATACGCAGTATTTT,CASSATTMPDTQYF
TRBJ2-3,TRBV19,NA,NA,TGTGCCAGTAGACCTACAGACCGAACAGATACGCAGTATTTT,CASRPTDRTDTQYF
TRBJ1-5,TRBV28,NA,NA,TGTGCCAGCAGTCCCATAAGCAATCAGCCCCAGCATTTT,CASSPISNQPQHF
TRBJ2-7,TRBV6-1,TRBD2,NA,TGTGCCAGCAGCGCCGGGACTAGTTACGAGCAGTACTTC,CASSAGTSYEQYF
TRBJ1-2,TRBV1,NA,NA,TGCACCAGCAGCCAAGTATCGTACCCGAATGGCTACACCTTC,CTSSQVSYPNGYTF
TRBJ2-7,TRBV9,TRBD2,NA,TGTGCCAGCAGCGTACCTAGCGGGGCCTACGAGCAGTACTTC,CASSVPSGAYEQYF
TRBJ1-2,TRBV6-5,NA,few,TGTGCCAGCAGGACCTTACCCAGGGGTCATGGCTACACCTTC,CASRTLPRGHGYTF
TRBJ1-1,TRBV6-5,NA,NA,TGTGCCAGCAGCACCGGGTCGTCGAACACTGAAGCTTTCTTT,CASSTGSSNTEAFF
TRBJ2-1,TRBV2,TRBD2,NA,TGTGCCAGCAGTTTACGTCTAGCGGGGGGGATCAATGAGCAGTTCTTC,CASSLRLAGGINEQFF